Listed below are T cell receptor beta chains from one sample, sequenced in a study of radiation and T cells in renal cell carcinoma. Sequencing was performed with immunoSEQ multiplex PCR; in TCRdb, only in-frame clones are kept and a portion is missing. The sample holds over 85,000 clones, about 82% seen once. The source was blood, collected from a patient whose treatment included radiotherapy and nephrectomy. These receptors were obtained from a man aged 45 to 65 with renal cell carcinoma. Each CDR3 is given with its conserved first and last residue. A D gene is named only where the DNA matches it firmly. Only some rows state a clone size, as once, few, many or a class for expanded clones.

TGTGCCAGCAGTGAGCCGGGACAGGGGGTTGGAAACACCATATATTTT | CASSEPGQGVGNTIYF | TRBJ1-3 | TRBD1 | - | 16 | TRBV6-1
TGTGCCAGCAGCACGGGACAGGGGATTGACTATGGCTACACCTTC | CASSTGQGIDYGYTF | TRBJ1-2 | TRBD1 | once | 15 | TRBV7-2
TGTGCCAGCAGTTCCTCGGGACAGGGGCTACAAGAGACCCAGTACTTC | CASSSSGQGLQETQYF | TRBJ2-5 | TRBD1 | - | 16 | TRBV28
TGCGCCAGCAGCGATCAACAGGGAGGGGAGACCCAGTACTTC | CASSDQQGGETQYF | TRBJ2-5 | - | - | 14 | TRBV5-1
TGTGCCAGTAGCCTGACAGCAGTCCAGGGGTACGAGCAGTACTTC | CASSLTAVQGYEQYF | TRBJ2-7 | - | - | 15 | TRBV5-5
TGTGCCACCTCAACCATTTCGGGGCGCGGGTGGCACGAGCAGTACTTC | CATSTISGRGWHEQYF | TRBJ2-7 | - | - | 16 | TRBV5-5
TGTGCCAGCGGACAGGGGGAGACCCAGTACTTC | CASGQGETQYF | TRBJ2-5 | TRBD1 | - | 11 | TRBV19
TGTGCCACCAGCGGCTACAGGGTTATAGAGACCCAGTACTTC | CATSGYRVIETQYF | TRBJ2-5 | - | - | 14 | TRBV15
TGTGCCAGCAGTTCAAGACAGGGAGGAGGCACTGAAGCTTTCTTT | CASSSRQGGGTEAFF | TRBJ1-1 | TRBD1 | few | 15 | TRBV6-5
TGTGCCAGCAGCTTAGGACAGGAGTTCCAAGAGACCCAGTACTTC | CASSLGQEFQETQYF | TRBJ2-5 | - | - | 15 | TRBV7-9
TGTGCCAGCGTTCCGGCTCCGGGGGACAGGAGGACGGGTGAGCAGTTCTTC | CASVPAPGDRRTGEQFF | TRBJ2-1 | TRBD1 | - | 17 | TRBV2
TGCGCCAGCAGCCCCCTGGGACCGGGGGTCCACGAGCAGTACTTC | CASSPLGPGVHEQYF | TRBJ2-7 | - | - | 15 | TRBV4-1
TGTGCCAGCAGTTATGGGGACAGGGGCACAGATACGCAGTATTTT | CASSYGDRGTDTQYF | TRBJ2-3 | TRBD1 | - | 15 | TRBV6-5
TGTGCCAGCAGCTTAATGGGGGACAGTAACACTGAAGCTTTCTTT | CASSLMGDSNTEAFF | TRBJ1-1 | TRBD1 | - | 15 | TRBV7-2
TGTGCCAGTAGTCCTCGAAGGACTAGCGGGGGGGAACTGGACATTCAGTACTTC | CASSPRRTSGGELDIQYF | TRBJ2-4 | TRBD2 | - | 18 | TRBV19
TGTGCCAGCAGCTTAGTGCCTAGCGGGGTCACCGGGGAGCTGTTTTTT | CASSLVPSGVTGELFF | TRBJ2-2 | TRBD2 | - | 16 | TRBV7-6
TGTGCCAGCAGCCAAGCAAATGAAAAACTGTTTTTT | CASSQANEKLFF | TRBJ1-4 | - | - | 12 | TRBV7-2
TGCGCCAGCAGCTTCGACAGGGGGGGCGGCGATACGCAGTATTTT | CASSFDRGGGDTQYF | TRBJ2-3 | TRBD1 | - | 15 | TRBV5-1
TGTGCCAGCAGTTTATCCAGTTTTCTGCGGGCGAGCCCCCGCGAGCAGTACTTC | CASSLSSFLRASPREQYF | TRBJ2-7 | - | - | 18 | TRBV27
TGTGCCAGCAGTAGACACCAAGCGGGGGGAAACACCATATATTTT | CASSRHQAGGNTIYF | TRBJ1-3 | - | - | 15 | TRBV6-5
TGTGCCAGCAGCCTTAGACTAGCGGGACCGAAAGATACGCAGTATTTT | CASSLRLAGPKDTQYF | TRBJ2-3 | TRBD2 | - | 16 | TRBV9
TGTGCCAGCAGCTCCCAGGGACTGAACACTGAAGCTTTCTTT | CASSSQGLNTEAFF | TRBJ1-1 | - | - | 14 | TRBV6-6
TGTGCCTGGAGTAAGGCCAGCATATACAATGAGCAGTTCTTC | CAWSKASIYNEQFF | TRBJ2-1 | - | - | 14 | TRBV30
TGTGCCTGGAGTATTGCAGGGGGGCATGGAGATACGCAGTATTTT | CAWSIAGGHGDTQYF | TRBJ2-3 | - | - | 15 | TRBV30
TGTGCCAGCAGTTTGAGGGAACCCTCTTCGGGGACGGGAGTAGAGACCCAGTACTTC | CASSLREPSSGTGVETQYF | TRBJ2-5 | - | - | 19 | TRBV27
TGTGCCAGCAGCGCAGGCCGAGGGACAGGGGGTTACAATGAGCAGTTCTTC | CASSAGRGTGGYNEQFF | TRBJ2-1 | TRBD1 | - | 17 | TRBV4-2
TGTGCCAGCACGTCGAGACGGGATCAGCCCCAGCATTTT | CASTSRRDQPQHF | TRBJ1-5 | - | - | 13 | TRBV28
TGTGCCAGTAGAATTACTACAACTAATGAAAAACTGTTTTTT | CASRITTTNEKLFF | TRBJ1-4 | - | - | 14 | TRBV19
TGTGCCAGCTCACCACCTCGACAGCACTACAATGAGCAGTTCTTC | CASSPPRQHYNEQFF | TRBJ2-1 | - | once | 15 | TRBV18
TGCGCCAGCAGCCCCACCCGTAACAGAGATACGCAGTATTTT | CASSPTRNRDTQYF | TRBJ2-3 | - | - | 14 | TRBV4-3
TGCGCCAGCAGCTTGAACAGGGGAGGCAATGAGCAGTTCTTC | CASSLNRGGNEQFF | TRBJ2-1 | - | - | 14 | TRBV5-1
TGTGCCAGCAGCCGCAGACCCACGGGCGAGCAGTACTTC | CASSRRPTGEQYF | TRBJ2-7 | - | - | 13 | TRBV9
TGTGCCAGCAGACAGGGTTTAAACAATGAGCAGTTCTTC | CASRQGLNNEQFF | TRBJ2-1 | - | once | 13 | TRBV7-9
TGCGCCAGGGGGAAATTCAGGGGATCCGAGCAGTACTTC | CARGKFRGSEQYF | TRBJ2-7 | - | once | 13 | TRBV4-1
TGTGCCAGCAGCCGGACAGGGGGTAACACCGGGGAGCTGTTTTTT | CASSRTGGNTGELFF | TRBJ2-2 | TRBD1 | - | 15 | TRBV7-6
TGTGCCAGCAGCGCCGAGCGGGTCCCACAAGAGACCCAGTACTTC | CASSAERVPQETQYF | TRBJ2-5 | - | - | 15 | TRBV7-8
TGTGCCAGCAGCTTAAACCTAGCGGGAGTCGAGGCGCAGTATTTT | CASSLNLAGVEAQYF | TRBJ2-3 | TRBD2 | - | 15 | TRBV11-3
TGTGCCAGCAGTTTGAGTCCGGGACTACAAAAATCCTACAATGAGCAGTTCTTC | CASSLSPGLQKSYNEQFF | TRBJ2-1 | TRBD2 | - | 18 | TRBV7-9
TGTGCCAGCTCACCACGGACAGGGGGCCTTGACACTGAAGCTTTCTTT | CASSPRTGGLDTEAFF | TRBJ1-1 | TRBD1 | - | 16 | TRBV18
TGTGCCAGCAGCCTAAACCGGGACAGGGGGCATCAGCCCCAGCATTTT | CASSLNRDRGHQPQHF | TRBJ1-5 | TRBD1 | - | 16 | TRBV2
TGTGCCAGCAGCCACCAGGGTCGGCAGGGATACGAGCAGTACTTC | CASSHQGRQGYEQYF | TRBJ2-7 | - | - | 15 | TRBV4-2
TGTGCCAGCAGCCTGACGGGCCCTGAAGCTTTCTTT | CASSLTGPEAFF | TRBJ1-1 | - | - | 12 | TRBV7-9